This TCR beta chain is drawn from a study of neurological immune-mediated disorders. Overall study findings and caveats: The multiple sclerosis repertoire cluster had no association with any clinical or MRI feature. One related-CDR3 cluster, which may be a signature, held the repertoires of 18 of 34 multiple sclerosis patients after phylogenetic grouping. No CDR3 amino acid sequences recurred among expanded clones across subjects, suggesting private repertoires in all groups.

The cDNA was produced through 5'RACE with 10-nucleotide random UMIs. One entry per CDR3 protein, called by TCRdb with MiXCR from the 5' RACE reads. The data hold about 55,000 distinct CDR3 sequences, with approximately 4.1% observed a single time. As to this clonotype: Its antigen is not known.

Germline CDR1 SGHKS, CDR2 YYEKEE (reference sequence). With 0 bases removed from V and 4 bases from J, the gap between germline ends came to 7 bases. This CDR3 region has 13 residues. The V and J genes are TRBV5-5 and TRBJ1-1; D unclear. Sequenced: PBMCs. The TCR sequence derives from a man aged 45-65 years with multiple sclerosis. The CDR3 sequence: CASSLGMGTEAFF. CDR3 DNA sequence: TGTGCCAGCAGCTTGGGCATGGGCACTGAAGCTTTCTTT. The complete variable domain, with remaining parts taken from reference TRBV5-5 and TRBJ1-1, reads DAGVTQSPTHLIKTRGQQVTLRCSPISGHKSVSWYQQVLGQGPQFIFQYYEKEERGRGNFPDRFSARQFPNYSSELNVNALLLGDSALYLCASSLGMGTEAFFGQGTRLTVV.